The 13 T cell receptor beta chains reported below all come from one sample, sequenced in a study of blood T cells in healthy people across ages. The use of a sample-barcoded 5' primer and a J-beta primer mix characterized a second PCR of roughly 6 to 11 cycles. Using its own MiXCR run on the 5' RACE reads, TCRdb lists one record per CDR3 protein. The profile shows some 690,000 distinct CDR3 sequences, 22% of them singletons. Sequences were obtained from blood. The origin of the receptors is a man between 70 and 80 years old in good health.

A few counts support this clonotype. The rearrangement uses TRBV28 and TRBJ2-7, with 9 bases that match TRBD2. The CDR3 contains 15 residues. Per the germline V gene, CDR1 is MDHEN and CDR2 is SYDVKM. V was clipped by 6 bases and J by 3 bases; unmatched bases: 9. DNA for the CDR3: TGTGCCAGCAGAGAATTAGCGGGGGACCGCTACGAGCAGTACTTC. Its translation is CASRELAGDRYEQYF.

The table lists this clonotype with many counts. This rearrangement joins TRBV12-3 or TRBV12-4 to TRBJ2-5; D remains ambiguous. The DNA end lines up better with TRBJ2-7; the J call may be wrong. The CDR3 contains 14 residues. CDR3 nucleotides: TGTGCCAGCAGTCCCACTGGGTCGTCCTACGAGCAGTACTTC. Translation: CASSPTGSSYEQYF.

A word on this clonotype: Since a much larger clone is just one base distant, this may be a read error. This chain uses TRBV5-1 with TRBJ2-5; 7 bases agree with TRBD1. Gene TRBJ2-7 matches the end of the DNA better, so the J call may be wrong. CDR3 length: 14 residues. Germline V CDR1 and CDR2: SGHRS, YFSETQ. The DNA of the CDR3 is TGCGCCAGCAGCTTAGGGGGCAGGTCCCACGAGCAGTACTTC. Protein product: CASSLGGRSHEQYF.

The J gene is TRBJ2-3, the V gene TRBV5-1, with D unresolved. The ends were cut back, 3 bases at V and 7 bases at J, with 6 bases in the middle. Germline-derived CDR1 and CDR2 are SGHRS and YFSETQ. This CDR3 has 11 residues. The CDR3 DNA sequence: TGCGCCAGCAGCTCCACTTATACGCAGTATTTT. Its protein is CASSSTYTQYF.

This clonotype was counted between two and nine times. The rearrangement links TRBV11-2 to TRBJ2-2, with 7 nucleotides matching TRBD2. Unmatched junction bases numbered 5, after V lost 1 base and J lost 0 bases. This CDR3 has 17 amino acids. Germline loops: CDR1 SGHAT, CDR2 FQNNGV. In nucleotides, the CDR3 is TGTGCCAGCAGCTTAGTCCTGCTAGCGGCGAACACCGGGGAGCTGTTTTTT. Its translation is CASSLVLLAANTGELFF.

V and J are TRBV5-5 and TRBJ2-7; D is possibly TRBD2 (5 bases). Germline CDR1 reads SGHKS; CDR2 reads YYEKEE (reference sequence). The length of the CDR3 is 15 residues. The V end lost 9 bases, the J end lost 2 bases, and 21 bases lay between the germline ends. Written as DNA, the CDR3 is TGTGCCACAAGCCCGGGGATCCAATTTACCTACGAGCAGTACTTC. It encodes CATSPGIQFTYEQYF.

This clonotype came up a few times. This chain links TRBV11-2 with TRBJ1-4, with 9 bases that match TRBD1. This CDR3 has 15 residues. From germline, CDR1 is SGHAT and CDR2 FQNNGV. Trimming at V came to 5 bases and at J to 4 bases, leaving 5 bases not matched to a gene. The CDR3 sequence is CASSTVTGGNEKLFF. The CDR3 region has the DNA TGTGCCAGCAGCACCGTGACAGGGGGTAATGAAAAACTGTTTTTT.

This chain uses TRBV29-1 with TRBJ2-1; either TRBD1 or TRBD2 may supply D (6 bases each). Germline lookup yields CDR1 SQVTM and CDR2 ANQGSEA. Deletions cut 4 bases from V and 9 bases from J, with 13 bases between. CDR3 length: 12 amino acids. The CDR3 reads CSVGTQGGEQFF. Written as DNA, the CDR3 is TGCAGCGTTGGTACACAGGGAGGTGAGCAGTTCTTC.

The chain couples TRBV12-3 or TRBV12-4 to TRBJ2-1; 10 positions match TRBD2. The CDR3 runs 15 residues. With V trimmed by 6 bases and J by 2 bases, 4 bases remained unmatched. The CDR3, as DNA: TGTGCCAGCAGAAGTAGCGGGGGGACCTACAATGAGCAGTTCTTC. Its protein is CASRSSGGTYNEQFF.

The CDR3 DNA sequence: TGTGCCAGCAGCCCAGAGGCAGGGTACTATGGCTACACCTTC. Translating gives CASSPEAGYYGYTF. V and J are TRBV5-5 and TRBJ1-2, with D possibly being TRBD1 (5 bases). Per the germline V gene, CDR1 is SGHKS and CDR2 is YYEKEE (reference sequence). This CDR3 contains 14 residues. Trimming cost V 4 bases and J 3 bases, with 13 bases left between them.

V is TRBV12-3 or TRBV12-4 and J is TRBJ2-1, with D perhaps matching TRBD1 (5 bases). CDR3 size: 14 residues. The V end was cut by 4 bases, the J end by 5 bases, with 12 bases between. This CDR3 is CASSYLQENNEQFF. The CDR3 DNA follows: TGTGCCAGCAGTTACCTACAGGAAAACAATGAGCAGTTCTTC.

This chain links TRBV6-6 with TRBJ2-7; TRBD2 might be the D (5 bases). There are 14 residues in the CDR3. CDR1 is MNHNY, CDR2 SVGAGI, per germline (reference sequence). With 0 bases removed from V and 7 bases from J, the gap between germline ends came to 13 bases. CDR3 residues: CASSYSGVLTEQYF. The CDR3 DNA follows: TGTGCCAGCAGTTACTCCGGGGTACTGACGGAGCAGTACTTC.

This clonotype occurred a few times. V is TRBV29-1 and J is TRBJ2-2, with a tentative D call TRBD2 (5 bases). The germline V gene encodes CDR1 SQVTM and CDR2 ANQGSEA. The CDR3 totals 12 residues. Deletions cut 1 base from V and 9 bases from J, with 9 bases between. The CDR3 DNA is TGCAGCGTTGAAGTTCGAGGGAGGGAGCTGTTTTTT. It yields the protein CSVEVRGRELFF.